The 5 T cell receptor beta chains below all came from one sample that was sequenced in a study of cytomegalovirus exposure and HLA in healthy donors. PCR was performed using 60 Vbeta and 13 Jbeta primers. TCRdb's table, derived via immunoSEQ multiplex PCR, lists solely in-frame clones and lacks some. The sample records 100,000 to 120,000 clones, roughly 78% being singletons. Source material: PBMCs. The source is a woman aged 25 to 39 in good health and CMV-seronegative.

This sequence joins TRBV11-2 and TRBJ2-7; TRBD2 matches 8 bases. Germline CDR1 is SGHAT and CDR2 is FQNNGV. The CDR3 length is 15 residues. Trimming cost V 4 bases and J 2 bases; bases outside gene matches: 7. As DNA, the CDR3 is TGTGCCAGCAGCTCACTAGCGGAGGGGACCTACGAGCAGTACTTC. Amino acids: CASSSLAEGTYEQYF. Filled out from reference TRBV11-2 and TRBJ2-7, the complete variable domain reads EAGVAQSPRYKIIEKRQSVAFWCNPISGHATLYWYQQILGQGPKLLIQFQNNGVVDDSQLPKDRFSAERLKGVDSTLKIQPAKLEDSAVYLCASSSLAEGTYEQYFGPGTRLTVT.

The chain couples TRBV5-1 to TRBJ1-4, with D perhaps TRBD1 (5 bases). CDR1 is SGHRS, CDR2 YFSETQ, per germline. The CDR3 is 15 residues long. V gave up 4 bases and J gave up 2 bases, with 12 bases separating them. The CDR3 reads CASSGQGWTNEKLFF. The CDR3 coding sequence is TGCGCCAGCAGCGGCCAGGGATGGACTAATGAAAAACTGTTTTTT.

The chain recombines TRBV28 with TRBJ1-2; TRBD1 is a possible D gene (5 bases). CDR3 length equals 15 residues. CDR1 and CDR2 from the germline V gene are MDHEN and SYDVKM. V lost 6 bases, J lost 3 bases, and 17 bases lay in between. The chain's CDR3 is CASRQPGLSDYGYTF. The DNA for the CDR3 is TGTGCCAGCAGACAACCGGGACTTAGCGACTATGGCTACACCTTC.

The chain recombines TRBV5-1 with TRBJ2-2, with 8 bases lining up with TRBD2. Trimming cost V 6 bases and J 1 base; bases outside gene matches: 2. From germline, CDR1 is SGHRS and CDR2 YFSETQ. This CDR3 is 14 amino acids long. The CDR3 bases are TGCGCCAGCAACCGGGAGGGGAACACCGGGGAGCTGTTTTTT. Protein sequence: CASNREGNTGELFF.

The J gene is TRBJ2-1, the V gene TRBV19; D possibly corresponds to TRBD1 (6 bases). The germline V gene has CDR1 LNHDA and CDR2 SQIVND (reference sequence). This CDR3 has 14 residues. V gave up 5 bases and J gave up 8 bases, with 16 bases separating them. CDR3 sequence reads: CASSLQGAGDEQFF. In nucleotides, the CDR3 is TGTGCCAGTAGTCTACAGGGAGCTGGCGATGAGCAGTTCTTC.